Reported below is one T cell receptor (beta chain). The antigen remains unidentified. Reverse transcription of about 0.5 to 1 ug RNA used random hexamers. A multiplex approach, immunoSEQ multiplex PCR, amplified TCR beta CDR3 across 54 Vbeta and 13 Jbeta. TCRdb reprocessed the immunoSEQ multiplex PCR reads with MiXCR, giving one entry per CDR3 protein. The table lists around 200,000 distinct CDR3 sequences, approximately 95% of them singletons. These data originate in a study of CD8 T cells in Susac syndrome. Whole-study context: Treatment status at blood draw for the Susac syndrome patients was therapy-naive, corticosteroids, or intravenous immunoglobulin alone.

Germline CDR1 SGDLS, CDR2 YYNGEE. The V and J ends lost 4 bases and 5 bases, in that order; junction bases with no gene match: 8. This CDR3 comprises 15 residues. Blood CD8+ and CD4+ T cells underwent high-throughput TCR beta sequencing. Whole-study results and caveats: The study conceded that its TCR sequencing and HLA analysis involved relatively few individuals.

Source material: CD4+ T cells from PBMCs. This chain links TRBV9 with TRBJ2-1; 8 bases are a match to TRBD2. This TCR derives from a human donor with Susac syndrome. In nucleotides, the CDR3 is TGTGCCAGCAGCCCCAGACTAGCGCAAAACAATGAGCAGTTCTTC. Amino acid sequence: CASSPRLAQNNEQFF. The whole variable domain, filled in from reference TRBV9 and TRBJ2-1, reads DSGVTQTPKHLITATGQRVTLRCSPRSGDLSVYWYQQSLDQGLQFLIQYYNGEERAKGNILERFSAQQFPDLHSELNLSSLELGDSALYFCASSPRLAQNNEQFFGPGTRLTVL.